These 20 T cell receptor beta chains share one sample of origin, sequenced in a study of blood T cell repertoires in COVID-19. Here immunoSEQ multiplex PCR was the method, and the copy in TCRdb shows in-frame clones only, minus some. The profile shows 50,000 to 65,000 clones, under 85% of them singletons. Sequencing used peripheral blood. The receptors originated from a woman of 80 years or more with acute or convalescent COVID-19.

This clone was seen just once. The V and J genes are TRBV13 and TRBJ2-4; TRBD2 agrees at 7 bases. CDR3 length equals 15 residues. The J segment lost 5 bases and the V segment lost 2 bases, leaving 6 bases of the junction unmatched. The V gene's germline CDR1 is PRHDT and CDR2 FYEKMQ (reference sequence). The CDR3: CASSLIGLGENIQYF. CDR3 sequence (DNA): TGTGCCAGCAGCTTAATCGGACTAGGGGAAAACATTCAGTACTTC.

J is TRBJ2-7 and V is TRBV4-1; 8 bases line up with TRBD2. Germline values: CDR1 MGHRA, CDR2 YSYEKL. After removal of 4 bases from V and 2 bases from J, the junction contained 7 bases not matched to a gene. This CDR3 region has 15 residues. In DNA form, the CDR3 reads TGCGCCAGCAGCCCCGGGGGGGGGAGGACCTACGAGCAGTACTTC. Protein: CASSPGGGRTYEQYF.

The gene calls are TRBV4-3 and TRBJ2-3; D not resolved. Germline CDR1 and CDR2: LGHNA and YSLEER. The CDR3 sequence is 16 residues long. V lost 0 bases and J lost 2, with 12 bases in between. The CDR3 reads CASSQELLQFTDTQYF. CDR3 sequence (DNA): TGCGCCAGCAGCCAAGAACTTCTACAGTTCACAGATACGCAGTATTTT.

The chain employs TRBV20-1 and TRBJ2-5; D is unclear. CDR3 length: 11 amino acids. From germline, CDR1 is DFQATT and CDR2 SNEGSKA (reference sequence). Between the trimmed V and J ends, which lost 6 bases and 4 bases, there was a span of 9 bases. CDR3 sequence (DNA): TGCAGTGCCCGGAGAGGAGAGACCCAGTACTTC. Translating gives CSARRGETQYF.

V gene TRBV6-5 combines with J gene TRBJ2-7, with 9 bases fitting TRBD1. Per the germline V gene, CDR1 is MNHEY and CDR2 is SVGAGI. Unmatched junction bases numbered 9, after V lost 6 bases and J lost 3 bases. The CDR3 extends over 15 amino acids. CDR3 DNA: TGTGCCAGCAGCCAAGCGGGACAGGGAAACTACGAGCAGTACTTC. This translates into CASSQAGQGNYEQYF.

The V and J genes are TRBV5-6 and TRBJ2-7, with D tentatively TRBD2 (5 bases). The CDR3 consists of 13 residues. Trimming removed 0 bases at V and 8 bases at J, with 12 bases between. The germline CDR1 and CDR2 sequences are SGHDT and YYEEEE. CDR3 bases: TGTGCCAGCAGCTTGGCCGCGACCGGGAAGCAGTACTTC. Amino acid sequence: CASSLAATGKQYF.

CDR3 sequence reads: CASSALAGWAQYF. The CDR3 DNA follows: TGTGCCAGCAGCGCGCTAGCGGGATGGGCGCAGTACTTC. The V and J genes are TRBV9 and TRBJ2-7; TRBD2 aligns across 9 bases. Per the germline V gene, CDR1 is SGDLS and CDR2 is YYNGEE. This CDR3 spans 13 amino acids. Trimming at V came to 3 bases and at J to 9 bases, leaving 7 bases not matched to a gene.

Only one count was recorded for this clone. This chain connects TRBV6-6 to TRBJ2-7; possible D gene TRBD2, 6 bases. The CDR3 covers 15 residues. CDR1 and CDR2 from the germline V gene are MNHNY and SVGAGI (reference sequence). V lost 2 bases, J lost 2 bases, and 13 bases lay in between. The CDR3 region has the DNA TGTGCCAGCAGTTACGGCCAGCGGGTTACCTACGAGCAGTACTTC. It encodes CASSYGQRVTYEQYF.

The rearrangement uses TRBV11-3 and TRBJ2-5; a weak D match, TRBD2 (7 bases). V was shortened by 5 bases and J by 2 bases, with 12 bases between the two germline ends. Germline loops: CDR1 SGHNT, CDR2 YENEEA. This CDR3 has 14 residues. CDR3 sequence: CASSLGGGQETQYF. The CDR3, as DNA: TGTGCCAGCAGCCTAGGGGGAGGGCAAGAGACCCAGTACTTC.

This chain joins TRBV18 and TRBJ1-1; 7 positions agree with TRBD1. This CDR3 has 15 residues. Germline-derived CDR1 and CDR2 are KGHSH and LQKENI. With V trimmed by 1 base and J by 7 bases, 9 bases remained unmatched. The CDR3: CASSPRNRGWDEAFF. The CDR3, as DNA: TGTGCCAGCTCACCACGCAACAGGGGATGGGATGAAGCTTTCTTT. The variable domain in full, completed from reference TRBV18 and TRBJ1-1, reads NAGVMQNPRHLVRRRGQEARLRCSPMKGHSHVYWYRQLPEEGLKFMVYLQKENIIDESGMPKERFSAEFPKEGPSILRIQQVVRGDSAAYFCASSPRNRGWDEAFFGQGTRLTVV.

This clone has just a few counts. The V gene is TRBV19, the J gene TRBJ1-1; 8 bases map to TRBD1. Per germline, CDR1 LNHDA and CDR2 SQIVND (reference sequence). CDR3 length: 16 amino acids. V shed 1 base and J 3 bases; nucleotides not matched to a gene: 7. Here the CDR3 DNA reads TGTGCCAGTAGTATAGTTCGGACAGGGAAGGACACTGAAGCTTTCTTT. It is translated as CASSIVRTGKDTEAFF. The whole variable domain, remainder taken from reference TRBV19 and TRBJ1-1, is DGGITQSPKYLFRKEGQNVTLSCEQNLNHDAMYWYRQDPGQGLRLIYYSQIVNDFQKGDIAEGYSVSREKKESFPLTVTSAQKNPTAFYLCASSIVRTGKDTEAFFGQGTRLTVV.

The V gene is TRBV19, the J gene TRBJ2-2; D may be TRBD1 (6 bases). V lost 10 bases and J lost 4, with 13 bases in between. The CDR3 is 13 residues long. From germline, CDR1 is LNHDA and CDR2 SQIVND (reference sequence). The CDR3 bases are TGTGCCACCAAAGGGGGTACCACCGGGGAGCTGTTTTTT. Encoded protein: CATKGGTTGELFF.

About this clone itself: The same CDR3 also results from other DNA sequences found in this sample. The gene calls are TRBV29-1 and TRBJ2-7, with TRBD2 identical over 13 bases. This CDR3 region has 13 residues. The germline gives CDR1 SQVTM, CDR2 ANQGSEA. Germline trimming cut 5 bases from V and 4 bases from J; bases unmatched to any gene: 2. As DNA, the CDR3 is TGCAGCGTTCGGACTAGCGGGAGTTACGAGCAGTACTTC. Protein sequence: CSVRTSGSYEQYF.

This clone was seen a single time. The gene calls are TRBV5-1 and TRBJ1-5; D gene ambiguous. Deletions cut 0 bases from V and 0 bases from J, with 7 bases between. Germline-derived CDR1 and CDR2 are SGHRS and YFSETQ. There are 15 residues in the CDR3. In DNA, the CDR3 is TGCGCCAGCAGCTTGGGCACTCATAGCAATCAGCCCCAGCATTTT. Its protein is CASSLGTHSNQPQHF.

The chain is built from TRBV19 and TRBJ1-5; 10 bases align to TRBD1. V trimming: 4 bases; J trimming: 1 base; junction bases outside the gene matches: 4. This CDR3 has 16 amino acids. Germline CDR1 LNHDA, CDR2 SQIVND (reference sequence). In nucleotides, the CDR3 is TGTGCCAGTAGTACGGGACAGGGGAACAGCAATCAGCCCCAGCATTTT. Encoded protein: CASSTGQGNSNQPQHF.

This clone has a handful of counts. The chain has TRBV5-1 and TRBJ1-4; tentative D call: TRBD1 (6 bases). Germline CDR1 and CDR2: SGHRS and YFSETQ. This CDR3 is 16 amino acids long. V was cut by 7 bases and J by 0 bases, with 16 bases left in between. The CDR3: CASFRGTSATNEKLFF. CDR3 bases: TGCGCCAGCTTTAGAGGGACATCCGCAACTAATGAAAAACTGTTTTTT.

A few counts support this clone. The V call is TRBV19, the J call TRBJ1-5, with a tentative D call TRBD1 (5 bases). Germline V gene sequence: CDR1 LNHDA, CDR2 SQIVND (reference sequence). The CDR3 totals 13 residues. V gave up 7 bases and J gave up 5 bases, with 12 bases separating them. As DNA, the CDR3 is TGTGCCAGTACCGGGGGGGACTATCAGCCCCAGCATTTT. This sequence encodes CASTGGDYQPQHF.

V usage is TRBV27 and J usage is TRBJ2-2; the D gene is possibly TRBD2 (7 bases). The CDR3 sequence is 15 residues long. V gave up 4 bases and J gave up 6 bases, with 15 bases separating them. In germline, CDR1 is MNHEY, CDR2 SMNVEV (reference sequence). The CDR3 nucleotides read TGTGCCAGCAGTTGGGGGGGCAGGGTTTCCGGGGAGCTGTTTTTT. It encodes CASSWGGRVSGELFF.

The CDR3 DNA reads as TGTGCCAGCAGTGATGGACTGTTGGATGGCTACACCTTC. It codes for CASSDGLLDGYTF. The rearrangement links TRBV27 to TRBJ1-2; D gene unclear. The CDR3 length is 13 residues. V was clipped by 5 bases and J by 6 bases, with 13 bases between them. Germline CDR1 reads MNHEY; CDR2 reads SMNVEV (reference sequence).

Here the CDR3 DNA reads TGTGCCAGCACCCGGGACAGGGGGATAGGGCAGCCCCAGCATTTT. Translating it yields CASTRDRGIGQPQHF. V gene TRBV28 combines with J gene TRBJ1-5, with TRBD1 matching over 11 bases. The V gene's germline CDR1 is MDHEN and CDR2 SYDVKM. V dropped 7 bases and J dropped 7; count of bases not matched to a gene: 9. This CDR3 is 15 amino acids long.